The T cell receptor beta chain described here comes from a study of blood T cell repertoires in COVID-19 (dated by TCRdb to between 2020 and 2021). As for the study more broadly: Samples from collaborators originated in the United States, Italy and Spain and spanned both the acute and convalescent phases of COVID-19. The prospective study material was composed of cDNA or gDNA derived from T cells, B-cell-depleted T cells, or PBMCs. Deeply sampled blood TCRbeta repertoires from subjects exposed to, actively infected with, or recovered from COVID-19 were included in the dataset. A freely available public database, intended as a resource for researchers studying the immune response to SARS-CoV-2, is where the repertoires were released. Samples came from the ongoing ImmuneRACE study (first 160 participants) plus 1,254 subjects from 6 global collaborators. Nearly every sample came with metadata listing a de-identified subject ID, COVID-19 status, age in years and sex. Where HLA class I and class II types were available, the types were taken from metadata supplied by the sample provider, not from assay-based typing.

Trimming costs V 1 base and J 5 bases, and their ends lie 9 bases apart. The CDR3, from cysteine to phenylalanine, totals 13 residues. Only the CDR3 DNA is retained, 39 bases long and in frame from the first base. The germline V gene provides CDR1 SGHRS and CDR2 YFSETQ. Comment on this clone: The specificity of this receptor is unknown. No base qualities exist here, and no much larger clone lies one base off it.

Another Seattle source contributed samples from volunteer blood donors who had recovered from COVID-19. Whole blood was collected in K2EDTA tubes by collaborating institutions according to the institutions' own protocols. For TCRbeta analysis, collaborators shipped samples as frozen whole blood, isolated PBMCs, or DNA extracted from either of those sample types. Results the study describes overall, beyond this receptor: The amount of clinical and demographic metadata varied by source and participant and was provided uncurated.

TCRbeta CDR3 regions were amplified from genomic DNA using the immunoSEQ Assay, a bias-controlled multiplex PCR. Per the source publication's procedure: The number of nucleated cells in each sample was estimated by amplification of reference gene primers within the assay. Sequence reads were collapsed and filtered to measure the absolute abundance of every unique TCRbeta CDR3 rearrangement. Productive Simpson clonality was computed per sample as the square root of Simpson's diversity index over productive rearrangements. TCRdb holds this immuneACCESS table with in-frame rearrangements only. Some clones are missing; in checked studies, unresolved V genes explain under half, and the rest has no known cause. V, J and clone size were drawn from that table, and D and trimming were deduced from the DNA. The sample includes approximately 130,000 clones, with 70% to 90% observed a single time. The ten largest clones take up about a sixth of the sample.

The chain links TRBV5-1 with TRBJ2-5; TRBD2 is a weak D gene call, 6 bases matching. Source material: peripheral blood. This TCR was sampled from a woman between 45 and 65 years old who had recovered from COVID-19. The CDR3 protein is CASSLSGRETQYF. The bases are TGCGCCAGCAGCTTGTCGGGGAGGGAGACCCAGTACTTC.